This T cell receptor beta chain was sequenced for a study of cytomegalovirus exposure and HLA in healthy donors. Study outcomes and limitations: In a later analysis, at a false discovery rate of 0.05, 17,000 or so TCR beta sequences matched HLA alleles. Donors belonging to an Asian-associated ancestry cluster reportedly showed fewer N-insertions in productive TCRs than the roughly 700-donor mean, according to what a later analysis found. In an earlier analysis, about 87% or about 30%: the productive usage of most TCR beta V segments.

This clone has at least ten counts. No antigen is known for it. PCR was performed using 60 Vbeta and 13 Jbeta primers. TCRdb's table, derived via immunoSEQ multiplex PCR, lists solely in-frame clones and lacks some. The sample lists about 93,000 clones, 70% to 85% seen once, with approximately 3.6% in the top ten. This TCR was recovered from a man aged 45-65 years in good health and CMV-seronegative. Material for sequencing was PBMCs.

CDR3 loop: CASSGQANTDTQYF. CDR3 in DNA: TGTGCCAGCAGTGGACAGGCAAACACAGATACGCAGTATTTT. The chain carries TRBV28 and TRBJ2-3; 7 bases map to TRBD1. The CDR3 has 14 amino acids. V dropped 5 bases and J dropped 2; count of bases not matched to a gene: 4. Germline V gives CDR1 MDHEN, CDR2 SYDVKM.